These T cell receptor beta chains were read from a single sample in a study of shared clonotypes between healthy human individuals. Method: immunoSEQ multiplex PCR; TCRdb's copy keeps in-frame clones and lacks some. This sample has fewer than 1 million clones; about 96% occur once, and the top ten carry less than 0.25%. Source material: naive CD8+ T cells sorted from blood. The receptors were gathered from a man aged 30 to 39 in good health. Both conserved end residues are part of each CDR3. A D gene is named only where the DNA matches it firmly. Only some rows state a clone size, as once, few, many or a class for expanded clones.

TRBJ2-1,-,-,TRBV20-1,CSASNYNEQFF,TGCAGTGCTAGTAACTACAATGAGCAGTTCTTC
TRBJ1-3,-,-,TRBV9,CASSPNGNTIYF,TGTGCCAGCAGCCCCAATGGAAACACCATATATTTT
TRBJ2-7,-,-,TRBV4-1,CASSLGPGTDEQYF,TGCGCCAGCAGCCTCGGCCCGGGAACGGACGAGCAGTACTTC
TRBJ1-1,-,-,TRBV9,CASSVVLNTEAFF,TGTGCCAGCAGCGTAGTTTTGAACACTGAAGCTTTCTTT
TRBJ2-7,TRBD2,-,TRBV27,CASRTLAGALEQYF,TGTGCCAGCAGGACCCTAGCGGGAGCTCTCGAGCAGTACTTC
TRBJ2-5,-,-,TRBV7-9,CASSSPRGLETQYF,TGTGCCAGCAGCTCCCCGAGGGGTTTGGAGACCCAGTACTTC
TRBJ1-4,TRBD1,-,TRBV2,CASSARQGILEKLFF,TGTGCCAGCAGTGCCCGACAGGGGATTCTTGAAAAACTGTTTTTT
TRBJ2-3,-,-,TRBV9,CASSDNTGSWGTDTQYF,TGTGCCAGCAGCGATAATACAGGCTCATGGGGCACAGATACGCAGTATTTT
TRBJ2-1,-,-,TRBV19,CASSVTSPGNEQFF,TGTGCCAGTAGTGTGACTAGTCCTGGTAATGAGCAGTTCTTC
TRBJ2-3,-,once,TRBV11-2,CASSLRVGTDTQYF,TGTGCCAGCAGCTTACGGGTGGGCACAGATACGCAGTATTTT
TRBJ1-4,-,-,TRBV13,CASSQGVTNEKLFF,TGTGCCAGCAGCCAGGGAGTTACGAATGAAAAACTGTTTTTT
TRBJ2-7,TRBD2,-,TRBV4-1,CASSQDSVPGLELPYEQYF,TGCGCCAGCAGCCAAGATTCAGTACCGGGACTAGAGCTTCCCTACGAGCAGTACTTC
TRBJ2-1,-,-,TRBV21-1,CASSKGRDYNEQFF,TGTGCCAGCAGCAAAGGTCGGGACTACAATGAGCAGTTCTTC
TRBJ2-3,-,-,TRBV28,CASSTDTDTQYF,TGTGCCAGCAGTACTGACACAGATACGCAGTATTTT
TRBJ2-7,-,-,TRBV27,CASSLYGAQVSDEQYF,TGTGCCAGCAGTTTATATGGGGCACAGGTATCTGACGAGCAGTACTTC
TRBJ2-7,TRBD2,-,TRBV27,CASSSGDEQYF,TGTGCCAGCAGTAGCGGGGACGAGCAGTACTTC
TRBJ1-2,-,-,TRBV7-6,CASSGQSARLTGLNYGYTF,TGTGCCAGCAGCGGACAATCCGCCCGGCTCACAGGGCTAAACTATGGCTACACCTTC
TRBJ1-5,TRBD1,-,TRBV4-3,CASSQDRGGSGQPQHF,TGCGCCAGCAGCCAAGATCGAGGGGGCAGCGGTCAGCCCCAGCATTTT
TRBJ2-7,TRBD2,-,TRBV19,CASSMSGTSSREQYF,TGTGCCAGTAGTATGAGTGGGACTAGCTCTCGTGAGCAGTACTTC
TRBJ2-7,TRBD1,-,TRBV19,CATSPTTGAYEQYF,TGTGCCACCTCGCCCACGACAGGGGCATACGAGCAGTACTTC
TRBJ2-7,-,-,TRBV9,CASSVDGAADQYF,TGTGCCAGCAGCGTAGATGGGGCGGCCGATCAGTACTTC
TRBJ2-7,-,once,TRBV14,CASSQEIASHYEQYF,TGTGCCAGCAGCCAAGAGATAGCTAGCCACTACGAGCAGTACTTC
TRBJ2-7,-,-,TRBV25-1,CASSEYIYPGEIYEQYF,TGTGCCAGCAGTGAATATATTTACCCAGGGGAAATCTACGAGCAGTACTTC
TRBJ1-5,-,-,TRBV2,CASRMTGESNQPQHF,TGTGCCAGCAGGATGACAGGAGAAAGCAATCAGCCCCAGCATTTT
TRBJ1-1,-,-,TRBV11-3,CASSGLNTEAFF,TGTGCCAGCAGTGGGCTGAACACTGAAGCTTTCTTT
TRBJ2-2,TRBD2,-,TRBV7-9,CASSWVWSGDNTGELFF,TGTGCCAGCAGCTGGGTTTGGAGCGGGGACAACACCGGGGAGCTGTTTTTT
TRBJ2-1,-,-,TRBV27,CASTPSSPLYNEQFF,TGTGCCAGCACTCCCTCTAGCCCGTTGTACAATGAGCAGTTCTTC
TRBJ2-2,TRBD2,-,TRBV15,CATREAGVFVGELFF,TGTGCCACCAGAGAAGCGGGAGTCTTTGTCGGGGAGCTGTTTTTT
TRBJ2-1,TRBD1,-,TRBV5-5,CASSSWDRGHNEQFF,TGTGCCAGCAGCTCTTGGGACAGGGGACACAATGAGCAGTTCTTC
TRBJ2-7,-,-,TRBV9,CASSVDKGLEQYF,TGTGCCAGCAGCGTAGATAAGGGTCTCGAGCAGTACTTC
TRBJ2-5,-,-,TRBV28,CASTSAGGGPQETQYF,TGTGCCAGCACCTCCGCAGGGGGGGGCCCTCAAGAGACCCAGTACTTC
TRBJ2-3,TRBD2,once,TRBV18,CASSPRALVAGSFTDTQYF,TGTGCCAGCTCACCGAGGGCCCTCGTAGCGGGAAGCTTCACAGATACGCAGTATTTT
TRBJ2-5,-,-,TRBV29-1,CSVEEGAEETQYF,TGCAGCGTTGAAGAGGGGGCGGAGGAGACCCAGTACTTC
TRBJ1-2,-,-,TRBV6-1,CASRDNLRNYGYTF,TGTGCCAGCAGGGACAATCTAAGGAACTATGGCTACACCTTC
TRBJ1-2,TRBD1,-,TRBV11-2,CASSLVPGTGGDGYTF,TGTGCCAGCAGCTTAGTGCCGGGGACAGGGGGCGACGGCTACACCTTC
TRBJ2-1,TRBD2,-,TRBV6-4,CASSREREGANEQFF,TGTGCCAGCAGCCGAGAGCGGGAGGGGGCTAATGAGCAGTTCTTC
TRBJ2-7,-,-,TRBV4-1,CASSQVVTLNYEQYF,TGCGCCAGCAGCCAAGTCGTCACGTTGAACTACGAGCAGTACTTC
TRBJ2-3,TRBD1,-,TRBV30,CAWSIGTGDTDTQYF,TGTGCCTGGAGCATAGGGACAGGTGACACAGATACGCAGTATTTT
TRBJ2-7,TRBD2,-,TRBV27,CASRTAGGRNYEQYF,TGTGCCAGCAGGACCGCGGGCGGGAGAAACTACGAGCAGTACTTC
TRBJ1-1,TRBD1,-,TRBV7-9,CASSSPTGGRTEAFF,TGTGCCAGCAGCAGCCCGACAGGGGGGCGGACTGAAGCTTTCTTT
TRBJ2-5,TRBD2,-,TRBV6-1,CASSEDTSGLETQYF,TGTGCCAGCAGTGAAGACACTAGCGGCCTAGAGACCCAGTACTTC
TRBJ2-1,-,-,TRBV7-9,CASSDRSSNEQFF,TGTGCCAGCAGCGACCGGTCCAGCAATGAGCAGTTCTTC
TRBJ1-1,-,-,TRBV18,CASSNIPLGQNTEAFF,TGTGCCAGCTCAAACATCCCCCTCGGACAAAACACTGAAGCTTTCTTT
TRBJ2-1,-,-,TRBV25-1,CASVLGVGGPNDEQFF,TGTGCCAGCGTCCTAGGGGTGGGCGGTCCGAACGATGAGCAGTTCTTC
TRBJ1-5,TRBD1,-,TRBV27,CASSTTGDRNQPQHF,TGTGCCAGCAGTACGACCGGGGACAGAAATCAGCCCCAGCATTTT
TRBJ2-7,-,few,TRBV6-5,CASSIAAQGEQYF,TGTGCCAGCAGTATAGCGGCCCAAGGGGAGCAGTACTTC
TRBJ2-2,-,few,TRBV6-1,CASSDLVNTGELFF,TGTGCCAGCAGTGATCTTGTGAACACCGGGGAGCTGTTTTTT
TRBJ2-1,-,-,TRBV29-1,CSVSDGASSYNEQFF,TGCAGCGTTTCCGATGGCGCGAGCTCCTACAATGAGCAGTTCTTC
TRBJ1-2,TRBD1,-,TRBV30,CAWTTGAAGYTF,TGTGCCTGGACAACAGGGGCTGCTGGCTACACCTTC
TRBJ1-3,-,-,TRBV7-8,CASSRGRSSGNTIYF,TGTGCCAGCAGCCGCGGGCGGTCCTCTGGAAACACCATATATTTT
TRBJ2-3,TRBD2,-,TRBV4-3,CASSQDSIAGGPTDTQYF,TGCGCCAGCAGCCAAGACTCAATAGCGGGAGGACCCACAGATACGCAGTATTTT
TRBJ1-5,-,-,TRBV19,CASSIAQGYVQPQHF,TGTGCCAGTAGTATAGCACAGGGTTACGTTCAGCCCCAGCATTTT
TRBJ1-3,-,-,TRBV10-2,CASSPVRESSGNTIYF,TGCGCCAGCAGCCCAGTGAGGGAGAGCTCTGGAAACACCATATATTTT
TRBJ2-7,-,once,TRBV7-9,CASSTEHYEQYF,TGTGCCAGCAGCACTGAACACTACGAGCAGTACTTC
TRBJ2-2,TRBD1,-,TRBV7-9,CATSGGNTGELFF,TGTGCCACCTCAGGGGGCAACACCGGGGAGCTGTTTTTT
TRBJ2-7,TRBD1,-,TRBV27,CASSIGQGSSYEQYF,TGTGCCAGCAGTATAGGACAGGGCAGCTCCTACGAGCAGTACTTC
TRBJ2-2,-,-,TRBV7-9,CASSGGSGELFF,TGTGCCAGCAGCGGGGGATCCGGGGAGCTGTTTTTT
TRBJ2-7,-,once,TRBV27,CASSPNRDPYEQYF,TGTGCCAGCAGTCCAAACAGGGACCCCTACGAGCAGTACTTC